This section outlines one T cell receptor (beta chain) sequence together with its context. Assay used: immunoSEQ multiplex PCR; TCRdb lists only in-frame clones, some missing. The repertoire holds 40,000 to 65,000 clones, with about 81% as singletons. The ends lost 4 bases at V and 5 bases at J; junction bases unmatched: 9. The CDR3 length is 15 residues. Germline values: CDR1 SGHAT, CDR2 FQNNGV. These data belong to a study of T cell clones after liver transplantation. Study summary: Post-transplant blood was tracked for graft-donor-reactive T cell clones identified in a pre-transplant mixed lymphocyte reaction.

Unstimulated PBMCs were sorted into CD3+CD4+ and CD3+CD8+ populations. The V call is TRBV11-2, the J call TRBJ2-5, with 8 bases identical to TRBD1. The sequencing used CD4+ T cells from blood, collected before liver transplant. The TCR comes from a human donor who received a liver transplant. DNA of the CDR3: TGTGCCAGCAGCTCCCCCGACAGGGGAGTCGAGACCCAGTACTTC. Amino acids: CASSSPDRGVETQYF.